The entry below describes one T cell receptor (beta chain). Its matching antigen is unknown. V lost 5 bases to trimming and J lost 7 bases, with 12 bases between them. The CDR3 loop spans 14 amino acids. Germline-derived CDR1 and CDR2 are MNHNS and SASEGT. All donors with ophthalmopathy were recorded as having moderate-to-severe activity, CAS ≥3, NOSPECS ≥4 and a duration under 3 months. Certain patients, namely those with other autoimmune diseases, uncontrolled infections, pregnancy or lactation, were excluded. This entry comes from a study of Graves' ophthalmopathy and Graves' hyperthyroidism. The TCR beta CDR3 regions underwent amplification from RNA transcripts. Scientists carried out first-round RT-PCR using HTBI primers and then a second-round multiplex PCR. TCRdb analysed the multiplex PCR reads with MiXCR anew, one entry per CDR3 protein. In the table there are approximately 210,000 distinct CDR3 sequences, 25% to 30% of which are singletons.

Study findings and constraints: Ophthalmopathy cases were distinguished from stable hyperthyroidism by a 13-signature model, reaching over 85% sensitivity and 70% to 84% specificity. The model predicted progression of ophthalmopathy with a sensitivity of 60% to 71%, and its specificity was 72% to 85%.

The chain is built from TRBV6-1 and TRBJ1-6; D perhaps matches TRBD1 (5 bases). The sample taken for sequencing was peripheral blood. This receptor was taken from a man between 50 and 59 years old with Graves' ophthalmopathy. The CDR3 DNA reads as TGTGCCAGCAGTCTTACTGGGGCCAATTCACCCCTCCACTTT. It specifies CASSLTGANSPLHF.